This T cell receptor beta chain is from a study of CD8+CD57+ T cells in acquired aplastic anemia. The V gene end was trimmed by 5 bases and the J gene end by 7 bases; junction bases not matched to a gene: 16. The CDR3 is 16 amino acids. In germline, CDR1 is SQVTM, CDR2 ANQGSEA. With respect to this clonotype: Antigen unknown.

Investigators profiled TCR beta VDJ and CDR3 from genomic DNA template. MiXCR was run by TCRdb on the reads, yielding one entry per CDR3 protein. The profile covers some 180,000 distinct CDR3 sequences, with 63% appearing a single time and roughly 42% taken by the ten largest. Study-level findings and limits: Between patients and controls, CD8+ Simpson's diversity did not vary significantly.

Selection for sequencing was limited to patients who had shown CD8+CD57+ cell expansion by flow cytometry. All participating patients were living with severe acquired aplastic anemia. Patients were therapy-naive when their blood was sampled. The chain couples TRBV29-1 to TRBJ2-7, with 11 bases matching TRBD2. The receptor's source is a human donor with aplastic anemia. The specimen sequenced was sorted CD4+, CD8+, or CD8+CD57+ T cells (not recorded which) from PBMCs. The DNA of the CDR3 is TGCAGCGTTCCAAGCCCCGGGACTAGCGGACCCTCGGAGCAGTACTTC. This sequence encodes CSVPSPGTSGPSEQYF.